This T cell receptor beta chain originates from a study of blood T cell repertoires in COVID-19. Libraries were prepared by immunoSEQ multiplex PCR; TCRdb keeps only in-frame clonotypes and omits some of them. The data contain about 220,000 clones, approximately 80% of them singletons. V was clipped by 4 bases and J by 2 bases, with 6 bases between them. There are 12 residues in the CDR3. The rearrangement joins TRBV12-3 or TRBV12-4 to TRBJ2-7; D is undetermined. The specimen sequenced was peripheral blood. The TCR originated in a woman in her 70s with acute or convalescent COVID-19. The chain's CDR3 is CASSSRTYEQYF. The DNA for the CDR3 is TGTGCCAGCAGTTCGCGTACCTACGAGCAGTACTTC.